The 9 T cell receptor beta chains presented below share a single source sample, sequenced in a study of cytomegalovirus exposure and HLA in healthy donors. In the PCR, 60 Vbeta and 13 Jbeta primers were used. The method was immunoSEQ multiplex PCR; TCRdb's version includes in-frame clones alone and lacks a portion of them. The data contain roughly 140,000 clones, 70% to 80% of them singletons. Sequenced material: PBMCs. The source is a human donor in good health.

The V and J genes are TRBV28 and TRBJ2-3, with TRBD2 matching 12 bases. CDR1 and CDR2 from the germline V gene are MDHEN and SYDVKM. V was clipped by 10 bases and J by 4 bases; unmatched bases: 6. This CDR3 comprises 14 residues. CDR3 residues: CATSPSGRADTQYF. CDR3 sequence (DNA): TGTGCCACCTCACCTAGCGGGAGGGCAGATACGCAGTATTTT.

The CDR3 DNA reads TGTGCCAGCAGTCCACAGGGCAGGCGAAATGGCTACACCTTC. Translation: CASSPQGRRNGYTF. This chain uses TRBV6-1 with TRBJ1-2; maybe TRBD1 (6 bases). Germline values: CDR1 MNHNS, CDR2 SASEGT. The CDR3 consists of 14 residues. V lost 5 bases and J 6 bases, leaving 16 bases between the germline ends.

The chain carries TRBV5-6 and TRBJ2-1, with TRBD1 matching over 10 bases. The V and J ends lost 4 bases and 5 bases, in that order; junction bases with no gene match: 6. Germline V lookup: CDR1 SGHDT, CDR2 YYEEEE. This CDR3 contains 15 residues. The CDR3 region has the DNA TGTGCCAGCAGCGATGGACAGGGGGTCCACAATGAGCAGTTCTTC. Its protein product is CASSDGQGVHNEQFF.

The chain has TRBV7-6 and TRBJ1-3, with TRBD1 identical over 11 bases. This CDR3 spans 20 amino acids. CDR1 and CDR2 (germline): SGHVS, FNYEAQ. J was trimmed by 0 bases and V by 5 bases; bases with no gene match: 15. The CDR3 nucleotides read TGTGCCAGCAGCCTACAGGGGACAGGGGGTTCTAACCCCTCTGGAAACACCATATATTTT. This encodes CASSLQGTGGSNPSGNTIYF.

The chain recombines TRBV15 with TRBJ1-3; no definite D call. V was clipped by 3 bases and J by 0 bases, with 9 bases between them. Per the germline V gene, CDR1 is LNHNV and CDR2 is YYDKDF (reference sequence). The CDR3 consists of 15 residues. The CDR3 DNA sequence: TGTGCCACCAGCAGCCGAGGGAGCTCTGGAAACACCATATATTTT. Encoded protein: CATSSRGSSGNTIYF.

This rearrangement joins TRBV6-5 to TRBJ1-2; 10 bases align to TRBD1. Trimming at V came to 6 bases and at J to 2 bases, leaving 3 bases not matched to a gene. This CDR3 is built from 14 residues. The V gene's germline CDR1 is MNHEY and CDR2 SVGAGI. CDR3 sequence: CASRTGQGNYGYTF. The CDR3 region has the DNA TGTGCCAGCAGAACGGGACAGGGGAACTATGGCTACACCTTC.

The rearrangement uses TRBV6-1 and TRBJ2-1, with 9 positions matching TRBD2. The CDR3 is made up of 14 amino acids. Germline CDR1 is MNHNS and CDR2 is SASEGT. V dropped 6 bases and J dropped 7; count of bases not matched to a gene: 7. This CDR3 is CASSLLAGPNEQFF. The DNA for the CDR3 is TGTGCCAGCAGCCTCCTAGCGGGACCAAATGAGCAGTTCTTC.

The chain recombines TRBV5-4 with TRBJ1-5; weak D call: TRBD1 (5 bases). CDR3 size: 13 residues. The germline V gene encodes CDR1 SGHNT and CDR2 YYREEE (reference sequence). Trimming left V 0 bases short and J 4 bases short, with 5 bases between. CDR3 residues: CASSLDRNQPQHF. CDR3 nucleotide sequence: TGTGCCAGCAGCTTGGACAGGAATCAGCCCCAGCATTTT.

This clone is a singleton in its sample. V gene TRBV5-6 combines with J gene TRBJ2-1; tentative D call: TRBD1 (6 bases). CDR1 is SGHDT, CDR2 YYEEEE, per germline. V was cut by 5 bases and J by 9 bases, with 12 bases left in between. The CDR3 spans 12 residues. The DNA for the CDR3 is TGTGCCAGCAGTCCGACAGGTCGTGAGCAGTTCTTC. This sequence encodes CASSPTGREQFF.